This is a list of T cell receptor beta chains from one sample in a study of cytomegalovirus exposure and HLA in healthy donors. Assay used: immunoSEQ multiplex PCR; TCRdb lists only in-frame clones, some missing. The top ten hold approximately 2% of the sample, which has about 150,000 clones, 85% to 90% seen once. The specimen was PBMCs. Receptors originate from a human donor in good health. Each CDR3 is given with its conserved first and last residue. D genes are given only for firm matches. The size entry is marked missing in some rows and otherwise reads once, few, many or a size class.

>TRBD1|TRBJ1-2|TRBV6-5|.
TGTGCCAGCAGTTACTCAACAGGGGGCGATGGCTACACCTTC
CASSYSTGGDGYTF
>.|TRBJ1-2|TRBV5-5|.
TGTGCCAGCAGCTTGTCACAGGTTGTTGCTGGCTACACCTTC
CASSLSQVVAGYTF
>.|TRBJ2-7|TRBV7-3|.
TGTGCCAGCAGCCGACAGGAGAAGTACGAGCAGTACTTC
CASSRQEKYEQYF
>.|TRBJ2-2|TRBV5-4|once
TGTGCCAGCAGCTCCCCAAAGACGGGTAACACCGGGGAGCTGTTTTTT
CASSSPKTGNTGELFF
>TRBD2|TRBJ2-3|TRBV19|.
TGTGCCAGTAGTCCCGGACTAGCGGGGGGGCCTTTTGCATCTACGCAGTATTTT
CASSPGLAGGPFASTQYF
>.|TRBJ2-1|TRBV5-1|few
TGCGCCAGCACCATAGACAGCTTCAATGAGCAGTTCTTC
CASTIDSFNEQFF
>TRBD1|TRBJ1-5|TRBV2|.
TGTGCCAGCAGAGCGACAGGGGGGGGACAGCCCCAGCATTTT
CASRATGGGQPQHF
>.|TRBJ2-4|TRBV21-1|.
TGTGCCAGCAGCAAAGATCGGACTAGCGGGAGTCTTTACATTCAGTACTTC
CASSKDRTSGSLYIQYF
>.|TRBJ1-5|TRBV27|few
TGTGCCACCGGGACACGTTATCAGCCCCAGCATTTT
CATGTRYQPQHF
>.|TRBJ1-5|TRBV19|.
TGTGCCAGTAGTATAGTTGGCAGGGACAATCAGCCCCAGCATTTT
CASSIVGRDNQPQHF
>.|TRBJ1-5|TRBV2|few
TGTGCCAGCCGGGGAATGGGTAGCAATCAGCCCCAGCATTTT
CASRGMGSNQPQHF
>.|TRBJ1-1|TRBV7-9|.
TGTGCCAGCAGCTTAAACTCAAGAGAAGCTTTCTTT
CASSLNSREAFF
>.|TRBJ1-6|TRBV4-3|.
TGCGCCAGCAGCCAAGATCGGAGGTCACCCCTCCACTTT
CASSQDRRSPLHF
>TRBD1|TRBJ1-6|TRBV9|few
TGTGCCAGCAGCACAGGGGATAGTTCACCCCTCCACTTT
CASSTGDSSPLHF